The 28 T cell receptor beta chains below all came from one sample that was sequenced in a study of cytotoxic CD8 clonotypes in ibrutinib-treated CLL. Using immunoSEQ multiplex PCR, the repertoire was profiled, and TCRdb retains in-frame clones only, with some absent. The data show 53,000 or so clones, 54% seen once. The sequencing here drew on PBMCs, taken at disease progression, from a patient treated with ibrutinib. The receptor set was obtained from a human donor with chronic lymphocytic leukemia.

The genes are TRBV20-1 and TRBJ2-3; D remains unclear. Germline loops: CDR1 DFQATT, CDR2 SNEGSKA (reference sequence). V dropped 1 base and J dropped 6 bases, with 5 bases sitting between them. The CDR3 is 11 residues long. The CDR3 DNA is TGCAGTGCTAGAGTTCTGGATACGCAGTATTTT. It is translated as CSARVLDTQYF.

The V call is TRBV18, the J call TRBJ2-2, with TRBD1 identical over 9 bases. After removal of 6 bases from V and 5 bases from J, the junction contained 13 bases not matched to a gene. There are 17 residues in the CDR3. The V gene's germline CDR1 is KGHSH and CDR2 LQKENI. As DNA, the CDR3 is TGTGCCAGCTCGCTCCCGGGACAGGGACTTACGACCGGGGAGCTGTTTTTT. Its translation: CASSLPGQGLTTGELFF.

This clone has only a few counts. Other nucleotide sequences from this sample produce the same CDR3. The CDR3, as DNA: TGCGCCAGCAGACCTGCCCCGGGCCCAGATACGCAGTATTTT. Protein: CASRPAPGPDTQYF. The genes are TRBV4-3 and TRBJ2-3, with D hard to call. Germline V gene lookup returns CDR1 LGHNA and CDR2 YSLEER. With 6 bases removed from V and 4 bases from J, the gap between germline ends came to 14 bases. This CDR3 has 14 amino acids.

The chain employs TRBV19 and TRBJ2-7; possibly TRBD1 or TRBD2 for D (5 bases each). The CDR3 consists of 13 residues. Germline values: CDR1 LNHDA, CDR2 SQIVND (reference sequence). The germline V and J ends were trimmed by 6 bases and 6 bases, with 15 bases remaining between them. The CDR3, as DNA: TGTGCCAGTAGCCGGGACCTCGTATTCGAGCAGTACTTC. It specifies CASSRDLVFEQYF.

The CDR3 loop is CASSPHSGELFF. The CDR3 nucleotides read TGTGCCAGCAGCCCCCATAGCGGGGAGCTGTTTTTT. V usage is TRBV7-8 and J usage is TRBJ2-2; no clear D gene. V lost 5 bases and J lost 7, with 8 bases in between. This CDR3 contains 12 residues. Germline loops: CDR1 SGHVS, CDR2 FQNEAQ.

This chain connects TRBV6-6 to TRBJ1-2; no reliable D call. The V gene's germline CDR1 is MNHNY and CDR2 SVGAGI (reference sequence). The ends were cut back, 2 bases at V and 2 bases at J, with 6 bases in the middle. The CDR3 has 13 amino acids. DNA for the CDR3: TGTGCCAGCAGTTACAAGATAAACTATGGCTACACCTTC. The encoded protein is CASSYKINYGYTF.

The chain carries TRBV2 and TRBJ2-1, with TRBD1 matching 12 bases. V shed 5 bases, J shed 6 bases, and the junction held 5 bases outside the gene matches. Per the germline V gene, CDR1 is SNHLY and CDR2 is FYNNEI. The CDR3 covers 15 residues. CDR3 residues: CASSPGQGAGNEQFF. CDR3 nucleotides: TGTGCCAGCAGTCCGGGACAGGGGGCAGGCAATGAGCAGTTCTTC.

This clone was detected only a few times. For the CDR3, the DNA is TGTGCCAGCAATACAGGACAGGGGATCGGCAATGAGCAGTTCTTC. It encodes CASNTGQGIGNEQFF. This chain joins TRBV9 and TRBJ2-1; TRBD1 aligns across 9 bases. J lost 6 bases, V lost 6 bases, and 10 bases had no gene match. CDR1 SGDLS and CDR2 YYNGEE come from the germline V gene. The CDR3 loop spans 15 amino acids.

This clone was recorded once. One end of the junction does not line up with germline, which may come from a read error. The chain is built from TRBV6-4 and TRBJ2-2; D uncertain. The germline CDR1 and CDR2 sequences are MRHNA and SNTAGT. The CDR3 runs to 15 residues. CDR3 in amino acids: CASSYSTGNTGELFF. The CDR3 DNA reads TGTGCCAGCAGTTACTCGACTGGGAACACCGGGGAGCTGTTTTTT.

The chain has TRBV7-9 and TRBJ2-2; D may match TRBD1 or TRBD2 (5 bases each). CDR3 length: 15 amino acids. From germline, CDR1 is SEHNR and CDR2 FQNEAQ (reference sequence). Trimming stripped 5 bases from V and 6 bases from J, with 16 bases between. The CDR3 loop reads CASSPGPGDAGELFF. Here the CDR3 DNA reads TGTGCCAGCAGCCCGGGACCCGGGGACGCCGGGGAGCTGTTTTTT.

In its sample, this clone was seen a few times. The chain uses TRBV7-9 and TRBJ1-2; tentative D call: TRBD1 (5 bases). Germline-derived CDR1 and CDR2 are SEHNR and FQNEAQ (reference sequence). Trimming took 4 bases from V and 7 from J, leaving 19 bases between them. This CDR3 is built from 15 residues. CDR3: CASSSSRWGEVGYTF. The CDR3 region has the DNA TGTGCCAGCAGCTCGTCCCGTTGGGGGGAGGTTGGCTACACCTTC.

In its sample, this clone was seen a few times. This sequence joins TRBV18 and TRBJ2-3; possibly TRBD2 for D (5 bases). Germline CDR1 and CDR2: KGHSH and LQKENI. The V end lost 3 bases, the J end lost 4 bases, and 11 bases lay between the germline ends. The CDR3 extends over 14 amino acids. CDR3 bases: TGTGCCAGCTCACCGCGGGTGCCAGCAGATACGCAGTATTTT. This codes for CASSPRVPADTQYF.

This clone was seen a handful of times. V is TRBV20-1 and J is TRBJ1-2; D unresolved. V was pared by 6 bases and J by 7 bases, with 3 bases between. This CDR3 comprises 8 residues. Germline V lookup: CDR1 DFQATT, CDR2 SNEGSKA (reference sequence). Here the CDR3 DNA reads TGCAGTGCGTCTGGCTACACCTTC. Protein: CSASGYTF.

The chain recombines TRBV5-1 with TRBJ1-2; D ambiguous. The germline V gene has CDR1 SGHRS and CDR2 YFSETQ. The CDR3 contains 14 residues. V was pared by 0 bases and J by 4 bases, with 10 bases between. This CDR3 is CASSLGPGVYGYTF. CDR3 bases: TGCGCCAGCAGCTTGGGCCCGGGAGTCTATGGCTACACCTTC.

In this sample, this clone turned up a few times. This rearrangement joins TRBV7-2 to TRBJ2-7; the match to TRBD2 covers 12 bases. The CDR3 runs to 18 residues. Germline V CDR1 and CDR2: SGHTA, FQGNSA. With V trimmed by 5 bases and J by 0 bases, 11 bases remained unmatched. The CDR3 nucleotides are TGTGCCAGCAGCCTCAAACCGGGACTAGCGGGTTCCTCCTACGAGCAGTACTTC. It yields the protein CASSLKPGLAGSSYEQYF.

The chain uses TRBV5-8 and TRBJ2-2, with D perhaps matching TRBD1 or TRBD2 (5 bases each). Deletions cut 0 bases from V and 3 bases from J, with 15 bases between. The CDR3 has 17 amino acids. Germline CDR1 is SGHTS and CDR2 is YDEGEE. The CDR3 region has the DNA TGTGCCAGCAGCTTGGTGGTGAGGGGCAGGTACACCGGGGAGCTGTTTTTT. Its protein is CASSLVVRGRYTGELFF.

The rearrangement joins TRBV27 to TRBJ2-5, with D perhaps matching TRBD1 (5 bases). V lost 6 bases and J 5 bases, leaving 13 bases between the germline ends. Germline loops: CDR1 MNHEY, CDR2 SMNVEV (reference sequence). The CDR3 totals 13 residues. The CDR3 reads CASSDQGWETQYF. In DNA form, the CDR3 reads TGTGCCAGCAGCGACCAGGGATGGGAGACCCAGTACTTC.

This clone was recorded at least ten times. The genes are TRBV6-5 and TRBJ1-4; 9 nucleotides agree with TRBD1. The CDR3 totals 14 residues. Germline values: CDR1 MNHEY, CDR2 SVGAGI. V shed 6 bases and J 8 bases; nucleotides not matched to a gene: 7. The CDR3 coding sequence is TGTGCCAGCAGCCTGGGACAGGGTTACGAAAAACTGTTTTTT. Its translation is CASSLGQGYEKLFF.

The J gene is TRBJ1-4, the V gene TRBV7-2; D remains ambiguous. This CDR3 is built from 15 residues. Trimming took 1 base from V and 4 from J, leaving 10 bases between them. The germline V gene encodes CDR1 SGHTA and CDR2 FQGNSA. Written as DNA, the CDR3 is TGTGCCAGCAGCTTAGGCCCGGAAAGTAATGAAAAACTGTTTTTT. This encodes CASSLGPESNEKLFF.

The rearrangement joins TRBV6-1 to TRBJ1-5, with D possibly TRBD1 on 5 matching bases. Germline lookup yields CDR1 MNHNS and CDR2 SASEGT. With 7 bases removed from V and 9 bases from J, the gap between germline ends came to 22 bases. The CDR3 spans 15 residues. CDR3 loop: CASKEAHRPIGPQHF. The CDR3 DNA follows: TGTGCCAGCAAGGAGGCTCACAGGCCTATAGGGCCCCAGCATTTT.

The chain couples TRBV28 to TRBJ1-2; 12 bases match TRBD1. From germline, CDR1 is MDHEN and CDR2 SYDVKM. The V segment lost 1 base and the J segment 3 bases; nucleotides outside the gene matches: 3. The length of the CDR3 is 16 residues. CDR3 sequence reads: CASSLLGTGGYYGYTF. The CDR3 DNA reads as TGTGCCAGCAGTTTATTAGGGACAGGGGGCTACTATGGCTACACCTTC.

This clone has only a few counts. CDR3 bases: TGTGCCAGCAGCTTATCCGCCCGGGACTACAATTACGAGCAGTACTTC. Residues: CASSLSARDYNYEQYF. This chain connects TRBV7-8 to TRBJ2-7; 7 bases agree with TRBD2. In germline, CDR1 is SGHVS, CDR2 FQNEAQ. This CDR3 comprises 16 residues. J gave up 4 bases and V 2 bases, and 11 bases lay outside the gene matches.

The chain joins TRBV29-1 to TRBJ2-5; unclear D gene. From germline, CDR1 is SQVTM and CDR2 ANQGSEA. Trimming took off 3 bases at V and 8 bases at J, with 13 bases between the two ends. The CDR3 is made up of 12 amino acids. The CDR3 region has the DNA TGCAGCGTTGAGATCCACCAAGGCACCCAGTACTTC. Protein product: CSVEIHQGTQYF.

The rearrangement uses TRBV7-3 and TRBJ2-7; D could derive from TRBD1 or TRBD2 (7 bases each). CDR1 is SGHTA and CDR2 is FQGTGA in the germline V gene. This CDR3 spans 15 amino acids. Trimming took 5 bases from V and 3 from J, leaving 17 bases between them. CDR3 loop: CASSPGGVRSYEQYF. CDR3 nucleotide sequence: TGTGCCAGCAGCCCAGGGGGGGTACGAAGCTACGAGCAGTACTTC. Complete variable domain (other parts from reference TRBV7-3 and TRBJ2-7): GAGVSQTPSNKVTEKGKYVELRCDPISGHTALYWYRQSLGQGPEFLIYFQGTGAADDSGLPNDRFFAVRPEGSVSTLKIQRTERGDSAVYLCASSPGGVRSYEQYFGPGTRLTVT.

This clone was seen a few times. CDR3 DNA: TGTGCCAGCAGCTTCAAAGGGGTTGGCACAGATACGCAGTATTTT. This encodes CASSFKGVGTDTQYF. The chain carries TRBV7-2 and TRBJ2-3; tentatively, D is TRBD1 (5 bases). CDR3 size: 15 residues. CDR1 and CDR2 from the germline V gene are SGHTA and FQGNSA. Trimming pared 3 bases from V and 1 base from J, leaving 11 bases between.

The rearrangement links TRBV19 to TRBJ1-1; no reliable D call. In germline, CDR1 is LNHDA, CDR2 SQIVND (reference sequence). V lost 3 bases to trimming and J lost 7 bases, with 6 bases between them. The CDR3 is 11 amino acids. CDR3 sequence: CASSIPGEAFF. The CDR3 region has the DNA TGTGCCAGTAGTATCCCTGGTGAAGCTTTCTTT.

This clone has more than one count but fewer than ten. The genes are TRBV5-1 and TRBJ1-6; D may be TRBD1 (6 bases). The CDR3 length is 18 residues. The V gene's germline CDR1 is SGHRS and CDR2 YFSETQ. V lost 5 bases and J lost 8, with 26 bases in between. The CDR3 region has the DNA TGCGCCAGCAGATTGACGGCCGCGGGGGGCGAGGGCCATTCACCCCTCCACTTT. This gives the protein CASRLTAAGGEGHSPLHF.

This clone was found once. This chain joins TRBV28 and TRBJ2-5, with TRBD1 matching 11 bases. From germline, CDR1 is MDHEN and CDR2 SYDVKM. Losses at the gene ends were 3 bases for V and 5 bases for J; bases not matched to a gene: 5. This CDR3 is built from 15 residues. CDR3 protein: CASSFGTGGSETQYF. In DNA form, the CDR3 reads TGTGCCAGCAGTTTCGGGACAGGGGGTTCGGAGACCCAGTACTTC.